This T cell receptor (beta chain) stems from a study of cytomegalovirus exposure and HLA in healthy donors. Germline V gives CDR1 SGHRS, CDR2 YFSETQ. The V end lost 5 bases, the J end lost 0 bases, and 9 bases lay between the germline ends. This CDR3 comprises 15 residues. The primer mix had 60 Vbeta and 13 Jbeta primers. Using immunoSEQ multiplex PCR, the repertoire was profiled, and TCRdb retains in-frame clones only, with some absent. The sample totals about 200,000 clones. The sequencing input was PBMCs. The receptor was isolated from a woman in her thirties in good health and CMV-seropositive. The V call is TRBV5-1, the J call TRBJ1-6, with TRBD1 as a possible D gene (5 bases). The CDR3 DNA follows: TGCGCCAGCAGTGGGGGGAGCTCCTATAATTCACCCCTCCACTTT. It codes for CASSGGSSYNSPLHF.